This T cell receptor beta chain was sequenced in a study of CD8+ T cells in alopecia areata. For the study at large: Using the percentage of affected scalp area, treated patients' severity was scored. Study findings and constraints: Sharing of TCR sequences between patients (possibly for HLA-related reasons) was less clear than in mice.

This clone has more than one count but fewer than ten. The antigen is unknown. RNA, once extracted, was reverse transcribed into cDNA for use as the sequencing template. The repertoire was sequenced with immunoSEQ multiplex PCR; TCRdb's copy has only in-frame clones and lacks some. The sample includes fewer than 250,000 clones, roughly two fifths of them seen just once. CDR3 length equals 15 residues. V dropped 0 bases and J dropped 4; count of bases not matched to a gene: 2. The V gene's germline CDR1 is SGHRS and CDR2 YFSETQ. Documented treatment: oral pan-JAK inhibitor, 5-10 mg twice daily. The sequencing here drew on CD4+ T cells sorted from blood, taken between weeks 30 and 35, from a patient treated with tofacitinib. The TCR originated in a human donor with alopecia areata. The gene calls are TRBV5-1 and TRBJ1-5, with TRBD1 matching 9 bases. This CDR3 reads CASSLAGTGNQPQHF. CDR3 coding DNA: TGCGCCAGCAGCTTGGCCGGGACAGGGAATCAGCCCCAGCATTTT.